The 21 T cell receptor beta chains listed next were all sequenced from one sample in a study of T cells after yellow fever vaccination. TCRdb re-called the 5' RACE reads through MiXCR, storing one row per CDR3 protein. Of 200,000 to 300,000 distinct CDR3 sequences listed, 6.7% are singletons. The sample here was CD4+ T cells sorted from PBMCs, taken on the day of the yellow fever booster vaccination. These receptors were collected from a young man who received the YFV17D yellow fever vaccine.

This clonotype occurred many times. This chain joins TRBV7-6 and TRBJ2-7; D unclear. CDR1 is SGHVS, CDR2 FNYEAQ, per germline. The CDR3 spans 15 residues. Trimming stripped 4 bases from V and 3 bases from J, with 16 bases between. The CDR3: CASSSSVTPYYEQYF. As DNA, the CDR3 is TGTGCCAGCAGCTCGTCGGTTACGCCCTACTACGAGCAGTACTTC.

The J gene is TRBJ2-3, the V gene TRBV3-1; a weak D match, TRBD2 (6 bases). V lost 10 bases to trimming and J lost 1 base, with 12 bases between them. This CDR3 contains 13 residues. Germline V CDR1 and CDR2: LGHDT, YNNKEL (reference sequence). The DNA for the CDR3 is TGTGCCACCGGGATAGCGGGCACAGATACGCAGTATTTT. Translating gives CATGIAGTDTQYF.

In its sample, this clonotype was seen a few times. The CDR3: CASSDDGWDGGYTF. In DNA, the CDR3 is TGTGCCAGCAGTGACGACGGGTGGGACGGTGGCTACACCTTC. V usage is TRBV6-4 and J usage is TRBJ1-2; D might be TRBD1 (5 bases). CDR3 length equals 14 residues. Trimming removed 2 bases from V and 7 bases from J, with 14 bases in between. In germline, CDR1 is MRHNA, CDR2 SNTAGT.

There are a few counts of this clonotype. J is TRBJ1-5 and V is TRBV6-2 or TRBV6-3, with D possibly matching TRBD1 (5 bases). Germline V gives CDR1 MNHEY, CDR2 SVGEGT. CDR3 length equals 15 residues. Trimming removed 2 bases from V and 4 bases from J, with 12 bases in between. The DNA for the CDR3 is TGTGCCAGCAGTTACCGGGACCGACGGAATCAGCCCCAGCATTTT. Its translation is CASSYRDRRNQPQHF.

This clonotype appeared a few times. CDR3: CAWSVTTNNYGYTF. The CDR3 bases are TGTGCCTGGAGTGTAACAACTAATAACTATGGCTACACCTTC. V gene TRBV30 combines with J gene TRBJ1-2; D remains ambiguous. Germline V CDR1 and CDR2: GTSNPN, SVGIG (reference sequence). CDR3 length equals 14 residues. V was pared by 0 bases and J by 1 base, with 9 bases between.

This clonotype appeared many times. This chain connects TRBV20-1 to TRBJ2-1; TRBD2 agrees at 9 bases. The J segment lost 9 bases and the V segment lost 0 bases, leaving 6 bases of the junction unmatched. The CDR3 runs 14 residues. Germline CDR1 and CDR2: DFQATT and SNEGSKA (reference sequence). Here the CDR3 DNA reads TGCAGTGCTAGAGATCCTAGCGGGACGGGTGAGCAGTTCTTC. This translates into CSARDPSGTGEQFF.

The chain employs TRBV20-1 and TRBJ2-2; D unclear. This CDR3 spans 17 amino acids. CDR1 and CDR2 (germline): DFQATT, SNEGSKA (reference sequence). The V end was cut by 2 bases, the J end by 0 bases, with 16 bases between. For the CDR3, the DNA is TGCAGTGCTAGAATGCCGGGTCGGCTATCGAACACCGGGGAGCTGTTTTTT. This encodes CSARMPGRLSNTGELFF.

The chain links TRBV20-1 to TRBJ2-1; D remains ambiguous. In germline, CDR1 is DFQATT, CDR2 SNEGSKA (reference sequence). The CDR3 is 11 residues long. Trimming shortened V by 5 bases and J by 5 bases, and 7 bases separated the two germline ends. The CDR3 protein is CSALGNNEQFF. The CDR3 nucleotides read TGCAGTGCTCTAGGGAACAATGAGCAGTTCTTC.

This clonotype occurred a few times. This chain links TRBV18 with TRBJ1-5; 9 bases align to TRBD1. Germline CDR1 is KGHSH and CDR2 is LQKENI. This CDR3 has 15 residues. The V segment lost 3 bases and the J segment 4 bases; nucleotides outside the gene matches: 4. The CDR3 spells CASSPTDRGNQPQHF. Written as DNA, the CDR3 is TGTGCCAGCTCACCTACGGACAGGGGAAATCAGCCCCAGCATTTT. Using reference TRBV18 and TRBJ1-5 for the parts outside the CDR3, the full variable domain is NAGVMQNPRHLVRRRGQEARLRCSPMKGHSHVYWYRQLPEEGLKFMVYLQKENIIDESGMPKERFSAEFPKEGPSILRIQQVVRGDSAAYFCASSPTDRGNQPQHFGDGTRLSIL.

V and J are TRBV7-3 and TRBJ2-7; D not resolved. Trimming shortened V by 5 bases and J by 5 bases, and 13 bases separated the two germline ends. The CDR3 is made up of 13 amino acids. Germline assignment: CDR1 SGHTA and CDR2 FQGTGA. CDR3 region: CASSLVFGDEQYF. The CDR3 DNA is TGTGCCAGCAGCCTTGTTTTTGGTGACGAGCAGTACTTC.

This clonotype was counted between two and nine times. Here the CDR3 DNA reads TGTGCCAGCAGCCTAATGTCACTAGCTAGTGAGCAGTTCTTC. Amino acid sequence: CASSLMSLASEQFF. The chain is built from TRBV3-1 and TRBJ2-1; a possible D gene is TRBD2 (6 bases). Germline CDR1 and CDR2: LGHDT and YNNKEL (reference sequence). Trimming took off 4 bases at V and 9 bases at J, with 16 bases between the two ends. The CDR3 has 14 residues.

A few counts support this clonotype. The chain links TRBV20-1 to TRBJ2-1, with 8 positions matching TRBD2. Per the germline V gene, CDR1 is DFQATT and CDR2 is SNEGSKA (reference sequence). This CDR3 spans 15 amino acids. J was trimmed by 1 base and V by 3 bases; bases with no gene match: 5. CDR3 in amino acids: CSASGRAVSYNEQFF. The CDR3, as DNA: TGCAGTGCTAGCGGGAGGGCCGTTTCCTACAATGAGCAGTTCTTC.

In its sample, this clonotype was seen many times. The J gene is TRBJ2-7, the V gene TRBV12-3 or TRBV12-4; weak D call: TRBD2 (5 bases). Trimming left V 1 base short and J 6 bases short, with 13 bases between. The CDR3 has 14 residues. The CDR3 loop reads CASSLGGSGSEQYF. The CDR3, as DNA: TGTGCCAGCAGTTTAGGAGGGAGTGGTAGCGAGCAGTACTTC.

In this sample, this clonotype turned up a few times. The rearrangement uses TRBV29-1 and TRBJ2-7; D is possibly TRBD2 (6 bases). V dropped 3 bases and J dropped 0 bases, with 15 bases sitting between them. Germline CDR1 SQVTM, CDR2 ANQGSEA. The CDR3 loop spans 15 amino acids. The CDR3 sequence is CSVDAGRESSYEQYF. The CDR3 DNA reads as TGCAGCGTTGATGCCGGACGGGAGTCCTCCTACGAGCAGTACTTC.

This clonotype was counted at least ten times. The chain recombines TRBV20-1 with TRBJ2-5; D is undetermined. The CDR3 loop spans 13 amino acids. V was shortened by 6 bases and J by 4 bases, with 15 bases between the two germline ends. Germline V gene sequence: CDR1 DFQATT, CDR2 SNEGSKA (reference sequence). The CDR3 DNA reads as TGCAGTGCCACTGTCTCCGGGCGAGAGACCCAGTACTTC. Its protein product is CSATVSGRETQYF.

This clonotype was seen more than once but under ten times. A read error may account for a junction end that differs from germline. The rearrangement links TRBV20-1 to TRBJ1-1; D unresolved. The CDR3 spans 11 residues. Looked up from germline, CDR1 is DFQATT and CDR2 is SNEGSKA (reference sequence). The CDR3 DNA sequence: TGCAGTGCCAGAGCCGTCCTCAACGCTTTCTTT. Amino acid sequence: CSARAVLNAFF.

A few counts support this clonotype. The gene calls are TRBV4-1 and TRBJ1-1; D is uncertain. In germline, CDR1 is MGHRA, CDR2 YSYEKL. This CDR3 has 17 amino acids. Deletions cut 4 bases from V and 0 bases from J, with 18 bases between. Here the CDR3 reads CASSPFVGGIMNTEAFF. The CDR3 DNA follows: TGCGCCAGCAGCCCCTTTGTCGGAGGAATCATGAACACTGAAGCTTTCTTT.

This clonotype has a count of ten or more. V is TRBV6-1 and J is TRBJ2-3, with D tentatively TRBD2 (6 bases). CDR1 and CDR2 from the germline V gene are MNHNS and SASEGT. The CDR3 spans 15 residues. V lost 6 bases and J 5 bases, leaving 18 bases between the germline ends. In DNA, the CDR3 is TGTGCCAGCAGCCCGGACTACTCAAGTGGAGATACGCAGTATTTT. Amino acids: CASSPDYSSGDTQYF.

This clonotype was counted many times. The V call is TRBV7-9, the J call TRBJ2-7, with 7 nucleotides matching TRBD2. Trimming cost V 5 bases and J 2 bases; bases outside gene matches: 12. CDR1 is SEHNR, CDR2 FQNEAQ, per germline (reference sequence). The CDR3 has 16 residues. The CDR3 here is CASSRVRGSVPYEQYF. The DNA for the CDR3 is TGTGCCAGCAGCCGTGTACGCGGGAGCGTCCCCTACGAGCAGTACTTC.

The rearrangement joins TRBV7-2 to TRBJ1-5, with D hard to call. Germline assignment: CDR1 SGHTA and CDR2 FQGNSA. The V and J ends lost 5 bases and 1 base respectively, with 9 bases between them. The CDR3 runs 14 residues. The CDR3 coding sequence is TGTGCCAGCAGCGGTGGGATGAGCAATCAGCCCCAGCATTTT. Encoded protein: CASSGGMSNQPQHF.

This clonotype came up a few times. The chain carries TRBV28 and TRBJ2-5; D uncertain. In germline, CDR1 is MDHEN, CDR2 SYDVKM. CDR3 length equals 14 residues. Trimming took 5 bases from V and 5 from J, leaving 15 bases between them. The CDR3 coding sequence is TGTGCCAGCAGTCCACTGAACGAGGTTGAGACCCAGTACTTC. It codes for CASSPLNEVETQYF.